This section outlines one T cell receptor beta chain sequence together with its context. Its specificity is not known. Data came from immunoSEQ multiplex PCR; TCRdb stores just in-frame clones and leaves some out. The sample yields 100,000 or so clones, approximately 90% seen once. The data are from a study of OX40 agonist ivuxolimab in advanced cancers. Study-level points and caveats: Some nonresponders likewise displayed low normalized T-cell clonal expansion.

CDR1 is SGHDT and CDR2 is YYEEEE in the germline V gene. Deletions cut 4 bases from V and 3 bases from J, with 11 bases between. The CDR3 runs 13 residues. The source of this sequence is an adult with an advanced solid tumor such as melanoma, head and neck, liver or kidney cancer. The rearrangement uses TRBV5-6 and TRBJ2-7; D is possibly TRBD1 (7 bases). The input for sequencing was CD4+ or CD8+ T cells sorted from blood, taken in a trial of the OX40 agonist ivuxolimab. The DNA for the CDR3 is TGTGCCAGCAGCAGGAGGGACAGCTACGAGCAGTACTTC. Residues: CASSRRDSYEQYF.